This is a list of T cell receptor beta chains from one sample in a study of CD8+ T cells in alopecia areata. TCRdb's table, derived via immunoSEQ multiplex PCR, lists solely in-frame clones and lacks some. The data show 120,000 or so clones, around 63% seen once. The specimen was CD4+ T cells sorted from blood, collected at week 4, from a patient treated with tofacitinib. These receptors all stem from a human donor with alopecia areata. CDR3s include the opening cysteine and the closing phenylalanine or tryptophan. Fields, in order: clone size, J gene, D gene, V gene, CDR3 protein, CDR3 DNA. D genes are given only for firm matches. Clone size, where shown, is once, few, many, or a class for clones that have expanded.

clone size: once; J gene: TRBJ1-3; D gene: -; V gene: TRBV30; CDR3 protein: CAWSVLFGGPGNTIYF; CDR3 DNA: TGTGCCTGGAGTGTACTCTTCGGGGGCCCTGGAAACACCATATATTTT
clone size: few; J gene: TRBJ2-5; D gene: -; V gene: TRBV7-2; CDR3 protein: CASSPGTKETQYF; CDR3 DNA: TGTGCCAGCAGCCCCGGGACCAAAGAGACCCAGTACTTC
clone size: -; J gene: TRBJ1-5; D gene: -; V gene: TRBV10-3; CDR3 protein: CATRTTNTGEHQPQHF; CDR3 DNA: TGTGCCACCCGCACGACGAATACAGGAGAGCATCAGCCCCAGCATTTT
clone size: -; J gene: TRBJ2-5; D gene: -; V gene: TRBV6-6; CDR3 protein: CASTYEGGTQYF; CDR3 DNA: TGTGCCAGCACCTACGAGGGTGGGACCCAGTACTTC
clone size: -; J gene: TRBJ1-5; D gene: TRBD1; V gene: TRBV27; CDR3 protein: CASRTDRGGQPQHF; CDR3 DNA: TGTGCCAGCAGGACCGACAGGGGAGGTCAGCCCCAGCATTTT
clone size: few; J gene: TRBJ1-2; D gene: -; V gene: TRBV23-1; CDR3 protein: CASTHFGSGPTLYGYTF; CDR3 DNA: TGCGCCAGCACCCATTTTGGCTCCGGGCCCACACTCTATGGCTACACCTTC
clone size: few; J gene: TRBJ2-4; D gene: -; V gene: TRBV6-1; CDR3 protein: CASSEVLSVLIQYF; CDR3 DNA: TGTGCCAGCAGTGAAGTCCTTTCGGTTCTCATTCAGTACTTC
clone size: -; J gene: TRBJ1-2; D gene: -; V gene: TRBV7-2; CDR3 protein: CASSLLNGVNYGYTF; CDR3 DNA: TGTGCCAGCAGCTTATTAAACGGGGTGAACTATGGCTACACCTTC
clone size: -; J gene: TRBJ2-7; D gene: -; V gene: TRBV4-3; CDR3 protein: CASSQTGTPSYEQYF; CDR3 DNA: TGCGCCAGCAGCCAAACCGGGACTCCCTCCTACGAGCAGTACTTC
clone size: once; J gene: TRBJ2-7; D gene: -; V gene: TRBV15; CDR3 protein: CATSSLTGTYGQYF; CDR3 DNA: TGTGCCACCAGCAGCCTAACAGGGACCTACGGGCAGTACTTC
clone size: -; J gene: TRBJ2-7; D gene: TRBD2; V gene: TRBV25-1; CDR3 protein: CASSEGLAGDEQYF; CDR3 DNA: TGTGCCAGCAGTGAAGGACTAGCGGGAGACGAGCAGTACTTC
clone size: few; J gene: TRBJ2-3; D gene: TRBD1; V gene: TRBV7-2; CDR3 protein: CASSRPGTGISTDTQYF; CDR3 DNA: TGTGCCAGCAGCCGGCCTGGGACAGGGATTAGCACAGATACGCAGTATTTT
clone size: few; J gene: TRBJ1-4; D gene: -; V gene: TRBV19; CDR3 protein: CASSDRRYEKLFF; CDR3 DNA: TGTGCCAGCTCGGACAGAAGATATGAAAAACTGTTTTTT
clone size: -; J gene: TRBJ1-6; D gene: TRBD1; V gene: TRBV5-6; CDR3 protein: CASSRDRDNSPLHF; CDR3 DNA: TGTGCCAGCAGTCGGGACAGAGATAATTCACCCCTCCACTTT
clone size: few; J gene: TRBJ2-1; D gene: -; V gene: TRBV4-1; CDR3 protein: CASSQSGLSYNEQFF; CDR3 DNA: TGCGCCAGCAGCCAAAGCGGTCTATCGTACAATGAGCAGTTCTTC
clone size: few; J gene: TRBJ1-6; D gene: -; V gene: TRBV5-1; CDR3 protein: CASKLLGTVLSPLHF; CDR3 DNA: TGCGCCAGCAAGCTTCTGGGAACCGTTTTATCACCCCTCCACTTT
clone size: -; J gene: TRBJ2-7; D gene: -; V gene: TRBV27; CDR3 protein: CAIEPPQGKGAHEQYF; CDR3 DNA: TGTGCCATCGAGCCCCCTCAGGGTAAAGGGGCCCACGAGCAGTACTTC
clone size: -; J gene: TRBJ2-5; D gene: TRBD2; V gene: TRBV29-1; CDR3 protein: CSVEASGQETQYF; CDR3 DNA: TGCAGCGTTGAAGCTAGCGGCCAAGAGACCCAGTACTTC
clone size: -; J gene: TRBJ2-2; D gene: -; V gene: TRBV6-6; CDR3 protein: CASSYSPTTYGELFF; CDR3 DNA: TGTGCCAGCAGTTACTCTCCTACTACCTACGGGGAGCTGTTTTTT
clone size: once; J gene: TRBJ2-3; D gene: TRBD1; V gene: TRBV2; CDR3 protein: CATGDRVDTDTQYF; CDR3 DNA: TGTGCCACCGGGGACAGGGTTGACACAGATACGCAGTATTTT
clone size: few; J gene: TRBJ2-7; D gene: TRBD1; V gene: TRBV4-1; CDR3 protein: CASSRTGLNEQYF; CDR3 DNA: TGCGCCAGCAGCCGGACAGGGCTCAACGAGCAGTACTTC
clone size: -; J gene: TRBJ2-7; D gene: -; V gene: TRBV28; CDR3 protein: CASSLKIQGGYEQYF; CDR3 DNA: TGTGCCAGCAGTTTAAAGATTCAGGGGGGCTACGAGCAGTACTTC
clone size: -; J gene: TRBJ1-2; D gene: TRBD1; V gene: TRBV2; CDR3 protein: CASRTGEGYGYTF; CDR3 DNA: TGTGCCAGCAGGACAGGGGAAGGCTATGGCTACACCTTC
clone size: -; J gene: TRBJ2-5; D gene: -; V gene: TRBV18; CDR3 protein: CASSPRNQGTQYF; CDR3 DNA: TGTGCCAGCTCACCACGCAATCAAGGGACCCAGTACTTC
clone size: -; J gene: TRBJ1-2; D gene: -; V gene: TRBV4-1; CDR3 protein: CASSQAYGTNYGYTF; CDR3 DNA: TGCGCCAGCAGCCAAGCCTACGGGACAAACTATGGCTACACCTTC